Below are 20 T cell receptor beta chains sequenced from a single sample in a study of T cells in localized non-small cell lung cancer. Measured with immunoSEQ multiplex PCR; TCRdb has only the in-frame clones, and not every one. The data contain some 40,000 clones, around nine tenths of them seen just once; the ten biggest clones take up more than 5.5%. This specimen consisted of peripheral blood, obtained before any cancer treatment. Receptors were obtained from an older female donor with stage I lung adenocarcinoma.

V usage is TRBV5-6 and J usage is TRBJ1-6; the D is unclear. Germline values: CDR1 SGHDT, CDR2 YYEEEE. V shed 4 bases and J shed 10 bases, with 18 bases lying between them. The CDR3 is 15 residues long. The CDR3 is CASSSPGSGSSPLHF. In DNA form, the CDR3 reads TGTGCCAGCAGCAGTCCAGGATCTGGTTCATCACCCCTCCACTTT.

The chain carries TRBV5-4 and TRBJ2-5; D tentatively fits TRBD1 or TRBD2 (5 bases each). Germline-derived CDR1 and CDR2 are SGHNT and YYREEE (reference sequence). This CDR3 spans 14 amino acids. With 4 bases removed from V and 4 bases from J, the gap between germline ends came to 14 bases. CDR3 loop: CASSRDGGRETQYF. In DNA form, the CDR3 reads TGTGCCAGCAGCCGGGACGGAGGAAGAGAGACCCAGTACTTC.

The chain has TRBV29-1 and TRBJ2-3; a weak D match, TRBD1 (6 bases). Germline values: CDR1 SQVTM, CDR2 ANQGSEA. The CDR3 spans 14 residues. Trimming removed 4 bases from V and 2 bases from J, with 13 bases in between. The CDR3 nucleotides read TGCAGCGTTGTAGGGACACCAATCACAGATACGCAGTATTTT. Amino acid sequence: CSVVGTPITDTQYF.

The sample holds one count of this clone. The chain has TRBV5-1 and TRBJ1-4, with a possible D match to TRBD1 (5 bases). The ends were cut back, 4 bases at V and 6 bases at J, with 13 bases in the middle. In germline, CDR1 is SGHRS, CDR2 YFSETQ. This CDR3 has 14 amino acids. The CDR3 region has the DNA TGCGCCAGCAGCCCGGGCGGGACCTATGAAAAACTGTTTTTT. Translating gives CASSPGGTYEKLFF. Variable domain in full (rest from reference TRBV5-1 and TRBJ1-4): KAGVTQTPRYLIKTRGQQVTLSCSPISGHRSVSWYQQTPGQGLQFLFEYFSETQRNKGNFPGRFSGRQFSNSRSEMNVSTLELGDSALYLCASSPGGTYEKLFFGSGTQLSVL.

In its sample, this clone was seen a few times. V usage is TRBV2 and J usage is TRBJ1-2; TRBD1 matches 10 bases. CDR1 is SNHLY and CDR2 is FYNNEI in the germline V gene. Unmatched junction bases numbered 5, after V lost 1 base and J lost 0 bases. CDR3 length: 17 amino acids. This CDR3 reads CASSEGRGQGSNYGYTF. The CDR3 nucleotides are TGTGCCAGCAGTGAAGGCCGGGGACAGGGGTCTAACTATGGCTACACCTTC.

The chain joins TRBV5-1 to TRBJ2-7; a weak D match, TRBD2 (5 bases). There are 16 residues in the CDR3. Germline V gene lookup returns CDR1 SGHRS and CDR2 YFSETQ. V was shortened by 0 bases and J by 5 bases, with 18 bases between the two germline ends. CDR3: CASSLEGRGLSDEQYF. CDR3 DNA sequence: TGCGCCAGCAGCTTGGAGGGAAGAGGGCTAAGCGACGAGCAGTACTTC.

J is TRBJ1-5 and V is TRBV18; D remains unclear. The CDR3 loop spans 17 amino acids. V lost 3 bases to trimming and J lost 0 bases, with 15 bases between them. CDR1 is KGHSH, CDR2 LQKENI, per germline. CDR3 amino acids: CASSPDGLGDSNQPQHF. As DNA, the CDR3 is TGTGCCAGCTCACCCGATGGCCTGGGCGATAGCAATCAGCCCCAGCATTTT. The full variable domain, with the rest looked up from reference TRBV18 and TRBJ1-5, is NAGVMQNPRHLVRRRGQEARLRCSPMKGHSHVYWYRQLPEEGLKFMVYLQKENIIDESGMPKERFSAEFPKEGPSILRIQQVVRGDSAAYFCASSPDGLGDSNQPQHFGDGTRLSIL.

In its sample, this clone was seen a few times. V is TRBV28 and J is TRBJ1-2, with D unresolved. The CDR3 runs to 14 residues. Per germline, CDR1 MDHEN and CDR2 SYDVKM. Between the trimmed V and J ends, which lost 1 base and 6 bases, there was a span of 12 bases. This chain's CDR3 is CASSLLGIRDGYTF. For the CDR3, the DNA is TGTGCCAGCAGTTTATTGGGAATAAGGGATGGCTACACCTTC.

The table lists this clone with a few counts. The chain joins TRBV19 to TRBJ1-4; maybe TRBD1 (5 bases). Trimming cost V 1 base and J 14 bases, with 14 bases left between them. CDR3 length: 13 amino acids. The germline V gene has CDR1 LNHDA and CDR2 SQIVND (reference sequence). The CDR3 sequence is CASSIVGETDLFF. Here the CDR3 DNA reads TGTGCCAGTAGTATAGTTGGAGAGACAGACCTGTTTTTT.

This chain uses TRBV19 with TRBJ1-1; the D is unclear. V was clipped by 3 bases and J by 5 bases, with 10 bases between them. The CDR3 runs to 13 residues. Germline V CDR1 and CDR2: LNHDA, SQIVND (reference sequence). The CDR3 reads CASSMRGRTEAFF. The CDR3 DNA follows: TGTGCCAGTAGTATGCGGGGAAGGACTGAAGCTTTCTTT.

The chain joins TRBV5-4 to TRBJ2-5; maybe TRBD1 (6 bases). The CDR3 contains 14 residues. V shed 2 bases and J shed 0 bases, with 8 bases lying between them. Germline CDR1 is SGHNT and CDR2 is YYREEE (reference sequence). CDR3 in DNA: TGTGCCAGCAGCTTTCAGGGGAACCAAGAGACCCAGTACTTC. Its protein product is CASSFQGNQETQYF.

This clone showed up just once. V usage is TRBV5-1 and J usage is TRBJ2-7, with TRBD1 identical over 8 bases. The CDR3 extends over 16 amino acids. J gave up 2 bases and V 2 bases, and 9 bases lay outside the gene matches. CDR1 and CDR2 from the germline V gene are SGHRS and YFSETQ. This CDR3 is CASSFQTGVAAYEQYV. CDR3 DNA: TGCGCCAGCAGCTTTCAGACAGGGGTCGCAGCCTACGAGCAGTACGTC.

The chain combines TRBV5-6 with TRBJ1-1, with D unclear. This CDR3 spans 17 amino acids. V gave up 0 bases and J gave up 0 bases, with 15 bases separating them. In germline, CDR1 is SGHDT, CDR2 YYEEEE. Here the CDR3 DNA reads TGTGCCAGCAGCTTGGTCTTCGGGAAACCTATGAACACTGAAGCTTTCTTT. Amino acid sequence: CASSLVFGKPMNTEAFF.

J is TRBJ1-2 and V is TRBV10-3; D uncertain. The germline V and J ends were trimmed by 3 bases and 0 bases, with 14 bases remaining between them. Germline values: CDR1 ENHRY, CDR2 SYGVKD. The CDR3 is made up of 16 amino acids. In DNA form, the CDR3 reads TGTGCCATCAGTGATCTACACAGTTACCCTAACTATGGCTACACCTTC. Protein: CAISDLHSYPNYGYTF.

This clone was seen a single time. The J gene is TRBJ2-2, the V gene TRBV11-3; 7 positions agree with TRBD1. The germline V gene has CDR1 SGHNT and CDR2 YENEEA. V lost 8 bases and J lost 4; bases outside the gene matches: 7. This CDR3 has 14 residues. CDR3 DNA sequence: TGTGCCAGCTCGATACAGGGGAGCACCGGGGAGCTGTTTTTT. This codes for CASSIQGSTGELFF.

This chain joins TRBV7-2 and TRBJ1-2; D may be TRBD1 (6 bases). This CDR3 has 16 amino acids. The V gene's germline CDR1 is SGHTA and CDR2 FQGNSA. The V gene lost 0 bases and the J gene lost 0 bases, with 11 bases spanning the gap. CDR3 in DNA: TGTGCCAGCAGCTTAGCGGGGGCGACGACTAACTATGGCTACACCTTC. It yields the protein CASSLAGATTNYGYTF.

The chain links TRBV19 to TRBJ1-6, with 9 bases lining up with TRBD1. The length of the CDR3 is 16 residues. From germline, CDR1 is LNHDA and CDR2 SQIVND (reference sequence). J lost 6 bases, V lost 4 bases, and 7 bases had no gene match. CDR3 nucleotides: TGTGCCAGTAGTACCATCCCGGGACAGGGTAATTCACCCCTCCACTTT. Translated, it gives CASSTIPGQGNSPLHF.

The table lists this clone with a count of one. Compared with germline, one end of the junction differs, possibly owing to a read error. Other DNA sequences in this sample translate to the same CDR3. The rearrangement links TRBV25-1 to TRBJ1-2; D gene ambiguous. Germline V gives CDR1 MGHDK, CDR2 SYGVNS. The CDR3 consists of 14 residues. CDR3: CASSDPAQAYGYTF. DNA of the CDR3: TGTGCCAGCAGTGATCCCGCTCAGGCCTATGGTTACACCTTC.

CDR3: CASSLGPGGLLTYNEQFF. DNA of the CDR3: TGTGCCAGCAGCTTAGGCCCGGGGGGCCTGTTGACCTACAATGAGCAGTTCTTC. The chain uses TRBV7-7 and TRBJ2-1; tentative D call: TRBD2 (7 bases). Trimming left V 1 base short and J 2 bases short, with 18 bases between. The CDR3 is made up of 18 amino acids. In germline, CDR1 is SSHAT, CDR2 FNYEAQ (reference sequence).

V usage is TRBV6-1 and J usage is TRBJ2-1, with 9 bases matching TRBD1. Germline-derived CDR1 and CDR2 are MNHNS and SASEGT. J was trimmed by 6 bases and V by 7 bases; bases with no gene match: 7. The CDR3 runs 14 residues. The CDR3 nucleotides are TGTGCCAGCACCTACAGGGGGCCCGGCAATGAGCAGTTCTTC. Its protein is CASTYRGPGNEQFF.